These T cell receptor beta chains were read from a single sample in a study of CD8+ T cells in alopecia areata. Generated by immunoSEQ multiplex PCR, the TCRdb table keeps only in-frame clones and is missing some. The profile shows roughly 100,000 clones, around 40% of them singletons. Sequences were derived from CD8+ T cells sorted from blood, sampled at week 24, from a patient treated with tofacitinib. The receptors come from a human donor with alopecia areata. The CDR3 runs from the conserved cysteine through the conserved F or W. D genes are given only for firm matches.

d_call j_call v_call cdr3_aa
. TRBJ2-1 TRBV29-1 CSLRQAPYNEQFF
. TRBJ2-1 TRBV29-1 CSVEGTKTLKIYNEQFF
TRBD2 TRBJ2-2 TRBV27 CASSLWLAGDTGELFF
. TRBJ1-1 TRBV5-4 CASSYDPVNTEAFF
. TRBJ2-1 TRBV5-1 CALGRPSYNEQFF
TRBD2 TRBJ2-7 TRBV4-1 CASSQDRREGFEQYF
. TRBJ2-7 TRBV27 CASSIQIYYEQYF
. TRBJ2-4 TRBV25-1 CASSETDAKNIQYF
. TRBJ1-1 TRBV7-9 CASSLGVTEAFF
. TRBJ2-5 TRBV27 CASSTRMREYQETQYF
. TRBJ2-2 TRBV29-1 CSVVDFNTGELFF
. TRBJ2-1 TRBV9 CASSDSSRQEFF
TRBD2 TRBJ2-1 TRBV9 CASSVGGAGGPYNEQFF
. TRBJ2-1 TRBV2 CASSEMGRKFF
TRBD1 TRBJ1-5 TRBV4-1 CASSRQGDQPQHF
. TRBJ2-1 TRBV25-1 CASSFQGLGEQFF
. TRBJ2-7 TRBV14 CASSPGYEQYF
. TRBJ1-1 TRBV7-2 CASSLSGSIEAFF
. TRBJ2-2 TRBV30 CAFPPGTFANTGELFF
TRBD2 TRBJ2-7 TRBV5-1 CASSLFSRESIYEQYF
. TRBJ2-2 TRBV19 CASLQGTGELFF
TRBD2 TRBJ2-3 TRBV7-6 CASSPGGGRAKYF
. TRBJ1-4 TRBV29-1 CSVETAGKLFF
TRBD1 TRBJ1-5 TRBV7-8 CASSLAGVLQGAQPQHF
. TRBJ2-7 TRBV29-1 CSVGQGTSYEQYF
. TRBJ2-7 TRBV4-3 CASSQEWGAQTEQYF
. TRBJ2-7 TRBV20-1 CSARGISEQYF
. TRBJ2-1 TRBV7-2 CASRPRGYNEQFF
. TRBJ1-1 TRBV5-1 CASSGGNTEAFF
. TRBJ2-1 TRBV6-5 CASTPGLNNEQFF
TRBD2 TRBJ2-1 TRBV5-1 CASSPWEGRVHEQFF
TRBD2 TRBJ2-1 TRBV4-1 CASSSRLAGGNEQFF
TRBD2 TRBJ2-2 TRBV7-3 CASRSAGGTGELFF
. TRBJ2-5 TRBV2 CASRGVETQYF
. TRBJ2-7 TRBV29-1 CSVEWVENEQYF
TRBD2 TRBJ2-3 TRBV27 CASSLGTSGTDTQYF
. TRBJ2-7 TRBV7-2 CASSLDDRYLSYEQYF
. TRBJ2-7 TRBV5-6 CASSPPGGPVYEQYF
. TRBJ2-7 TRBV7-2 CASSQASYEQYF
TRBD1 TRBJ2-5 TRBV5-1 CASSLTPGGSETQYF
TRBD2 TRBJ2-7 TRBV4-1 CASSQDAPKREGHEQYF
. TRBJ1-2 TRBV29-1 CSAPGGYGYTF
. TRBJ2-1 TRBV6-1 CASSDIWDNEQFF
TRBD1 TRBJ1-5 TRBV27 CASSWTGVQPQHF
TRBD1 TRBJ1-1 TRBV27 CASSFDRGNTEAFF
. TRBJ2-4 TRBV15 CATSRGDRVAKNIQYF
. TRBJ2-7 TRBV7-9 CASSPEDREGEQYF
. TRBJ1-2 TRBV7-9 CASSLDRGYTF
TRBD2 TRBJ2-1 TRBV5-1 CASSLALAGDLNEQFF
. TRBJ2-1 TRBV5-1 CASSIGGVNEQFF
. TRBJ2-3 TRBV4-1 CASSQEPWVTDTQYF
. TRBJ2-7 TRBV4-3 CASSQAYTGSYEQYF
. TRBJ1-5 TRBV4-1 CASSQAAGISNQPQHF